This TCR beta chain was retrieved from a study of T cells after yellow fever vaccination. Study context: Preparation of the low-cell-number fractions used SMART-Seq v4 Ultra Low Input. Study findings and constraints: In FACS-sorted repertoires, abundant clonotypes from the bulk population could appear as contaminants.

In regard to this clonotype: Antigen: not known.

TCRdb redid the calling of the 5' RACE reads with MiXCR, one entry per CDR3 protein. In the table there are some 160,000 distinct CDR3 sequences, 9.3% of which are singletons. V was cut by 1 base and J by 3 bases, with 12 bases left in between. The CDR3 has 14 amino acids. Germline V gene sequence: CDR1 DFQATT, CDR2 SNEGSKA (reference sequence). The clonotype originates from a man aged 18 to 29 who received the YFV17D yellow fever vaccine. The chain is built from TRBV20-1 and TRBJ1-1; TRBD1 is a possible D gene (5 bases). The sequences come from CD8+ T cells sorted from PBMCs, collected 45 days after the yellow fever booster vaccination. The DNA for the CDR3 is TGCAGTGCTAGAGGGCAGGGTTTTGACACTGAAGCTTTCTTT. Translating gives CSARGQGFDTEAFF.